This paragraph reports one TCR beta chain. The junction departs from the called germline gene at one end, perhaps through a read error. This sample is drawn from a study of T cells after yellow fever vaccination. TCRdb reprocessed the 5' RACE reads via MiXCR and lists one record per CDR3 protein. The table records about 550,000 distinct CDR3 sequences, roughly 19% of them present only once. This CDR3 is built from 14 residues. Germline CDR1 is DFQATT and CDR2 is SNEGSKA (reference sequence). The sequence was obtained from a young man who received the YFV17D yellow fever vaccine. Sample: PBMCs, taken 15 days after the yellow fever booster vaccination. The chain links TRBV20-1 to TRBJ2-1; the match to TRBD1 covers 8 bases. The CDR3 here is CCARPRDRNNEQFF. The CDR3 nucleotides are TGCTGTGCTAGACCCCGGGACAGGAACAATGAGCAGTTCTTC.